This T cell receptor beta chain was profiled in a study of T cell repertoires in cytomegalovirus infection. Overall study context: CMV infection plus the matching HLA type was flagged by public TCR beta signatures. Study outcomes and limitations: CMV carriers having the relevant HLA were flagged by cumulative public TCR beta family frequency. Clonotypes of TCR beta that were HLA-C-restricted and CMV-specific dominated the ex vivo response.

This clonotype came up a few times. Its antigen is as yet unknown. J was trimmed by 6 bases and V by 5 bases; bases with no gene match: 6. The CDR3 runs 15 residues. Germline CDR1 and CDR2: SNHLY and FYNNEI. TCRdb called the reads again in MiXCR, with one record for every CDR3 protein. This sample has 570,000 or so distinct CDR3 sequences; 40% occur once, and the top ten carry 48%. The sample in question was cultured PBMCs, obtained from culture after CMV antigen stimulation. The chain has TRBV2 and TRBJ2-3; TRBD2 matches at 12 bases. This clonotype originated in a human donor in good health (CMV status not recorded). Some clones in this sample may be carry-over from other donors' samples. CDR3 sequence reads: CASSYGLAGTDTQYF. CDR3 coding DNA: TGTGCCAGCAGTTACGGACTAGCGGGGACGGATACGCAGTATTTT.